At least ten counts were recorded for the clone carrying this T cell receptor (beta chain). This sample was taken from a study of regulatory T cells in long-lasting Graves disease. Study overall: Patients met the persistent Graves' disease definition after over 5 years of antithyroid drugs with positive TSH receptor antibodies.

Time point of the sample: persistent/refractory GD, antithyroid drugs over 5 years with positive TRAb. PBMCs were the source of the RNA used for TCR sequencing. CDR3 regions were amplified by Arm-PCR using iRepertoire HTBI primers to build TCR beta libraries. TCRdb itself ran the multiplex PCR reads through MiXCR, one entry per CDR3 protein. This sample has about 460,000 distinct CDR3 sequences, with approximately 22% found just once. V shed 5 bases and J 1 base; nucleotides not matched to a gene: 7. The CDR3 is made up of 16 amino acids. The germline gives CDR1 SNHLY, CDR2 FYNNEI. The V gene is TRBV2, the J gene TRBJ2-5, with 10 bases that match TRBD1. The sample consisted of peripheral blood mononuclear cells (PBMCs), taken when the disease was refractory, from a patient treated with antithyroid drugs. The TCR was taken from a female donor with Graves disease. The CDR3 reads CASSSGTGASQETQYF. CDR3 DNA sequence: TGTGCCAGCAGTTCCGGGACAGGGGCCTCCCAAGAGACCCAGTACTTC.